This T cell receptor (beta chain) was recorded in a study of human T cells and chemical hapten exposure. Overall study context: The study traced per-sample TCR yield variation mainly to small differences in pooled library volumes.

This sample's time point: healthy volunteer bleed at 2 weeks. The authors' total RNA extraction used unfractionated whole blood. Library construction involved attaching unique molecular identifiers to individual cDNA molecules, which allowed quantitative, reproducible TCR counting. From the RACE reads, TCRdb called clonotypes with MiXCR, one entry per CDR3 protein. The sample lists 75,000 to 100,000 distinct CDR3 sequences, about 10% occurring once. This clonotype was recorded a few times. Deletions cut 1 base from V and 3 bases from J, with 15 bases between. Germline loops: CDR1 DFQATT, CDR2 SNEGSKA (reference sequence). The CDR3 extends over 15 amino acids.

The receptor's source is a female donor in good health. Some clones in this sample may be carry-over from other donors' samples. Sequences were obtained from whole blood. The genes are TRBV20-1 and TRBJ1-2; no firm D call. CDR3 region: CSARVPVGRDYGYTF. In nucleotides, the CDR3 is TGCAGTGCTAGAGTCCCTGTGGGGAGGGACTATGGCTACACCTTC.